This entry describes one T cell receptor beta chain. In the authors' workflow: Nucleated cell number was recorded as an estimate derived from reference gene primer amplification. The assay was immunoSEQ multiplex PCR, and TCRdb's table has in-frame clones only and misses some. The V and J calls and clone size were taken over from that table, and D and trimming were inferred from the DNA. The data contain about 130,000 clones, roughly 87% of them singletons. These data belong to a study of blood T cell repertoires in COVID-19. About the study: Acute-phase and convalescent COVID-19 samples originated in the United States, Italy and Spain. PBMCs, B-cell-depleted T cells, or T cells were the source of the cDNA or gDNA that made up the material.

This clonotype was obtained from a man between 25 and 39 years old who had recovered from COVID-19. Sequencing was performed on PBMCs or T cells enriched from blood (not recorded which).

CDR3 sequence (DNA): TGTGCCAGCAGCAAAGTGACTACTAGCGGGGGTTCCACCGGGGAGCTGTTTTTT. Translated, it gives CASSKVTTSGGSTGELFF. The gene calls are TRBV21-1 and TRBJ2-2; the tabulated D call, TRBD2, remains unverified against the DNA. TRBV21-1 is a pseudogene locus. The CDR3 spans 18 residues.